This T cell receptor beta chain came from a study of identifying expanded T cells in peripheral blood. CDR1 and CDR2 (germline): ENHRY, SYGVKD. The CDR3 runs to 19 residues. V dropped 2 bases and J dropped 9; count of bases not matched to a gene: 18. Healthy donors had no documented immune events, such as infections, while sampled. Measured with immunoSEQ multiplex PCR; TCRdb has only the in-frame clones, and not every one. The sample yields 80,000 or so clones, roughly four fifths seen once. The source of this sequence is a person between 18 and 69 years old in good health. The chain uses TRBV10-3 and TRBJ2-1; TRBD2 matches 11 bases. Material: blood. The CDR3 region is CAISEGVAGGSFAYSEQFF. CDR3 bases: TGTGCCATCAGTGAGGGAGTAGCGGGAGGGAGTTTCGCCTATAGTGAGCAGTTCTTC.